Detailed here is one T cell receptor beta chain. Its antigen is still unknown. The data belong to a study of T cell responses to AZD1222 COVID-19 vaccine. Profiling relied on immunoSEQ multiplex PCR, and the TCRdb table lists in-frame clones only, not all of them. Found here are about 160,000 clones, around 90% of them singletons; the top ten hold around 1.8%. Findings of the study overall: Just a handful of AZD1222 recipients were seropositive at baseline.

The input for sequencing was peripheral blood, taken on day 0 of AZD1222 vaccination. The receptor comes from an adult in good health.

The CDR3 region is CASSFSGGVYEQYF. CDR3 nucleotide sequence: TGTGCCAGCAGTTTTAGCGGGGGGGTCTACGAGCAGTACTTC. The gene calls are TRBV27 and TRBJ2-7; TRBD2 agrees at 11 bases. The germline V gene encodes CDR1 MNHEY and CDR2 SMNVEV (reference sequence). The CDR3 covers 14 residues. V dropped 3 bases and J dropped 3; count of bases not matched to a gene: 1.